This T cell receptor beta chain was found in a study of human T cells and chemical hapten exposure. Across the study: All patients underwent weekly scalp dosing with diphenylcyclopropenone for the full approximately 23-week study. Reading of the patch tests, which applied 0.01% DPC to the upper back, occurred at 6 days. Findings of the study overall: Expanded TCRs made up significantly more big CDR3 similarity clusters than controls did.

TCRdb re-derived calls from the RACE reads in MiXCR, one entry per CDR3 protein. The table shows under 100,000 distinct CDR3 sequences, with around 9.3% occurring only once. The CDR3 is 13 amino acids. Losses at the gene ends were 5 bases for V and 11 bases for J; bases not matched to a gene: 9. Time point: patch test 2, 6 weeks after DPC sensitization. Indicated treatment: therapeutic diphenylcyclopropenone sensitization with weekly scalp DPC. This clonotype was counted ten times or more. The antigen is undetermined. Material: whole blood, obtained in connection with sensitization to the hapten diphenylcyclopropenone (DPC). This sequence originates from a woman between 45 and 65 years old with alopecia areata. Some clones in this sample may be carry-over from other donors' samples. The chain employs TRBV12-3 or TRBV12-4 and TRBJ1-1, with 9 bases that match TRBD1. CDR3: CASSRIQGADAFF. The CDR3 bases are TGTGCCAGCAGTCGAATACAGGGGGCGGATGCTTTCTTT.